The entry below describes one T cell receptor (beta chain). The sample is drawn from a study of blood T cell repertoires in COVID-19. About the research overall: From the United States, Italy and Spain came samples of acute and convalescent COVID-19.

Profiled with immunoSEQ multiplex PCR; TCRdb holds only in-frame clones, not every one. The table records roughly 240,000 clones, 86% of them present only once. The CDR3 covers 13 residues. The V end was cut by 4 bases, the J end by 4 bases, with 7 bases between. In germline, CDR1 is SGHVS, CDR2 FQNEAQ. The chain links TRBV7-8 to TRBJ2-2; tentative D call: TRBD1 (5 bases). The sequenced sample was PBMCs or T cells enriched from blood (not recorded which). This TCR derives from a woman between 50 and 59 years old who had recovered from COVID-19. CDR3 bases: TGTGCCAGCAGCTCCAGGGCCACCGGGGAGCTGTTTTTT. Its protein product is CASSSRATGELFF.